This T cell receptor (beta chain) was captured in a study of radiotherapy plus CTLA-4 blockade in lung cancer. The method was immunoSEQ multiplex PCR; TCRdb's version includes in-frame clones alone and lacks a portion of them. The table lists roughly 120,000 clones, 81% of them singletons. The receptor's source is a human donor with non-small cell lung cancer that progressed on radiotherapy plus ipilimumab. Some clones in this sample may be carry-over from other donors' samples. Sequences were derived from peripheral blood, sampled from a patient treated with radiotherapy plus ipilimumab.

The CDR3 DNA sequence: TGTGCCAGCAGCTTAAGTCGGATCAATCAGCCCCAGCATTTT. Its translation: CASSLSRINQPQHF. The chain joins TRBV5-4 to TRBJ1-5; D ambiguous. Germline V gene data show CDR1 as SGHNT and CDR2 as YYREEE (reference sequence). This CDR3 is 14 amino acids long. V was pared by 2 bases and J by 3 bases, with 9 bases between.